A selection of T cell receptor beta chains follows, all from one sample in a study of cytomegalovirus exposure and HLA in healthy donors. Using immunoSEQ multiplex PCR, the repertoire was profiled, and TCRdb retains in-frame clones only, with some absent. There are 150,000 to 200,000 clones in the sample; 80% occur only once, and about 9.1% lies in the top ten. Sequences were obtained from PBMCs. These receptors were taken from a man in his late teens or twenties in good health and CMV-seropositive. CDR3s leave out the opening cysteine and the closing phenylalanine or tryptophan. Fields, in order: V gene, J gene, CDR3 protein.

TRBV9	TRBJ2-1	ASSGQVGGYNEQF
TRBV7-6	TRBJ1-3	ASSNGGVRSGNTIY
TRBV6-1	TRBJ1-3	ASSWDRLGNTIY
TRBV15	TRBJ1-2	ATSRDRVGDGYT
TRBV6-5	TRBJ1-5	ASSPGYQPQH
TRBV5-1	TRBJ1-1	ASSPFLTGLFGTEAF
TRBV6-5	TRBJ1-2	ASSYRGSNYGYT
TRBV29-1	TRBJ2-5	SVPGSQETQY
TRBV4-3	TRBJ2-1	ASSQGTSGHDNEQF
TRBV5-4	TRBJ2-7	ASSGRVPSSEQY
TRBV4-1	TRBJ1-2	ASSQAPGLGYT
TRBV30	TRBJ1-1	AWSVGGHAEAF
TRBV13	TRBJ1-1	ASSSYPPTGPAEAF
TRBV13	TRBJ2-2	ASSKEAGGAGELF
TRBV7-3	TRBJ1-2	ASSPGQGAYGYT
TRBV7-2	TRBJ2-5	ASSLASTSGQETQY
TRBV2	TRBJ2-2	ASKGTANTGELF
TRBV6-5	TRBJ1-1	ASSYSGSAEAF
TRBV2	TRBJ2-3	ASKTSGGAATDTQY
TRBV5-5	TRBJ1-5	ASSLLQGAQPQH
TRBV7-7	TRBJ1-1	ASSLTMNTEAF
TRBV5-4	TRBJ2-1	ASSFSSVNEQF
TRBV18	TRBJ1-1	ASSLEVKGTEAF
TRBV20-1	TRBJ1-2	SAREDQSYT
TRBV5-5	TRBJ2-7	ASSRGMDRGPYEQY
TRBV18	TRBJ2-2	ASSPSIGRGDTGELF
TRBV4-1	TRBJ1-1	ASSQATGTDEAF
TRBV19	TRBJ1-5	ASILRAGYNQPQH
TRBV6-1	TRBJ2-7	ASHPGGSQTYEQY
TRBV6-4	TRBJ1-1	ASSAQANTEAF
TRBV6-6	TRBJ2-2	ASTHSSGFSGELF
TRBV7-9	TRBJ2-5	ASSKHTGGEETQY
TRBV7-8	TRBJ2-3	ASSSSRAQGDTQY
TRBV5-1	TRBJ2-3	ASSPDRTLGTDTQY
TRBV7-6	TRBJ2-3	ASSSRWTALSTDTQY
TRBV29-1	TRBJ2-3	SVDPLSGITQY
TRBV4-2	TRBJ2-7	ASSQEMRGHQEFSYEQY
TRBV7-2	TRBJ2-7	ASSKWGQASYEQY
TRBV28	TRBJ1-1	ATGLTEAF
TRBV6-1	TRBJ1-1	ASRAAGNTEAF
TRBV6-4	TRBJ2-3	ASSASASTDTQY
TRBV4-1	TRBJ2-7	ASSQDWTVSYEQY
TRBV19	TRBJ1-1	ASSRKMGHLNTEAF
TRBV29-1	TRBJ2-2	SVEVYDRGGELF
TRBV9	TRBJ1-4	ASSDAGGEKLF
TRBV4-3	.	ASSQSRGLYEQY
TRBV2	TRBJ1-5	ASSEELPNQPQH
TRBV5-1	TRBJ2-1	ASSLEDSYNEQF
TRBV19	TRBJ2-1	ASSIGTPNEQF
TRBV29-1	TRBJ2-1	SVEKPRLAGDIGEQF
TRBV27	TRBJ2-3	ASSLKLVGGLYTQY
TRBV11-2	TRBJ2-1	ASSLHRGNSYNEQF
TRBV25-1	TRBJ1-2	ASSLGGGDGYT